The source of this T cell receptor beta chain is a study of blood T cells in healthy people across ages. The study, taken as a whole, reports: A roughly linear fall in TCR beta diversity per million T cells was seen with increasing age.

Germline values: CDR1 MNHEY, CDR2 SVGAGI. This CDR3 has 15 residues. With 0 bases removed from V and 7 bases from J, the gap between germline ends came to 16 bases. Total RNA, at least 5 micrograms per sample, was extracted from PBMCs. A sample-barcoded 5' primer and a J-beta primer mix were used in a second PCR of about 7 to 12 cycles. From each sample, at least 3 million paired-end reads containing CDR3 were obtained. Each CDR3 protein gets one entry after TCRdb re-called the 5' RACE reads with MiXCR. Among about 1 million distinct CDR3 sequences listed, 35% to 55% were seen once. This clonotype was seen a handful of times. The antigen remains unidentified.

This receptor was taken from a woman aged 55-69 years in good health. Material: blood. The J gene is TRBJ2-7, the V gene TRBV6-5; D uncertain. CDR3 protein: CASSYSLDKVREQYF. CDR3 sequence (DNA): TGTGCCAGCAGTTACTCCCTAGACAAGGTTCGGGAGCAGTACTTC.